The 20 T cell receptor beta chains reported below all come from one sample, sequenced in a study of cytomegalovirus exposure and HLA in healthy donors. PCR involved 60 Vbeta and 13 Jbeta primers. Assay: immunoSEQ multiplex PCR; the TCRdb copy retains only in-frame clones and omits some. The data hold under 150,000 clones, with about 59% observed a single time. The specimen was PBMCs. The receptor source for this set is a woman between 40 and 50 years old in good health and CMV-seropositive.

The chain links TRBV30 to TRBJ2-1; D not resolved. Germline CDR1 GTSNPN, CDR2 SVGIG (reference sequence). The CDR3 is 12 residues long. Between the trimmed V and J ends, which lost 4 bases and 15 bases, there was a span of 19 bases. The CDR3 loop is CAWISIPRVSFF. The CDR3 DNA is TGTGCCTGGATATCCATCCCCCGGGTTTCGTTCTTC.

This clone was seen a few times. The chain links TRBV6-1 to TRBJ2-5, with 8 positions matching TRBD2. CDR1 is MNHNS, CDR2 SASEGT, per germline. The CDR3 is made up of 14 amino acids. The V segment lost 5 bases and the J segment 2 bases; nucleotides outside the gene matches: 4. The CDR3 nucleotides are TGTGCCAGCAGTCCGGGACTAGTTCAAGAGACCCAGTACTTC. Residues: CASSPGLVQETQYF.

The chain uses TRBV4-1 and TRBJ1-2, with 10 bases lining up with TRBD1. The CDR3 contains 14 residues. CDR1 is MGHRA, CDR2 YSYEKL, per germline. With V trimmed by 2 bases and J by 8 bases, 5 bases remained unmatched. CDR3 sequence reads: CASSQTGTGVGYTF. The CDR3 region has the DNA TGCGCCAGCAGCCAAACCGGGACAGGGGTAGGCTACACCTTC.

The genes are TRBV5-1 and TRBJ1-3, with D possibly matching TRBD1 (6 bases). Germline V gene sequence: CDR1 SGHRS, CDR2 YFSETQ. V was cut by 4 bases and J by 2 bases, with 22 bases left in between. The CDR3 is 18 residues long. CDR3 residues: CASSPILGTGGAGNTIYF. Here the CDR3 DNA reads TGCGCCAGCAGCCCTATTTTGGGAACTGGGGGCGCTGGAAACACCATATATTTT.

This clone was detected once. CDR3: CASGLHNTGELFF. As DNA, the CDR3 is TGTGCCTCGGGACTCCACAACACCGGGGAGCTGTTTTTT. The chain combines TRBV2 with TRBJ2-2; maybe TRBD2 (6 bases). This CDR3 region has 13 residues. V lost 11 bases and J 2 bases, leaving 12 bases between the germline ends. CDR1 SNHLY and CDR2 FYNNEI come from the germline V gene.

The chain is built from TRBV13 and TRBJ1-3; tentatively, D is TRBD1 (6 bases). The V gene's germline CDR1 is PRHDT and CDR2 FYEKMQ (reference sequence). The CDR3 is 16 residues long. The germline V and J ends were trimmed by 0 bases and 0 bases, with 9 bases remaining between them. The CDR3 loop reads CASSLGLGGSGNTIYF. CDR3 sequence (DNA): TGTGCCAGCAGCTTAGGCCTAGGGGGCTCTGGAAACACCATATATTTT.

There are a few counts of this clone. This chain joins TRBV5-4 and TRBJ2-4; TRBD2 matches 9 bases. Losses at the gene ends were 4 bases for V and 3 bases for J; bases not matched to a gene: 14. Germline V gene data show CDR1 as SGHNT and CDR2 as YYREEE (reference sequence). CDR3 length: 18 amino acids. The CDR3 DNA reads as TGTGCCAGCAGCCCAGAAGGTAGCGGGAGTTCAGGCAAAAACATTCAGTACTTC. This sequence encodes CASSPEGSGSSGKNIQYF. Complete variable domain (other parts from reference TRBV5-4 and TRBJ2-4): ETGVTQSPTHLIKTRGQQVTLRCSSQSGHNTVSWYQQALGQGPQFIFQYYREEENGRGNFPPRFSGLQFPNYSSELNVNALELDDSALYLCASSPEGSGSSGKNIQYFGAGTRLSVL.

This clone occurred a few times. The chain couples TRBV4-1 to TRBJ2-7; the match to TRBD2 covers 7 bases. Trimming removed 0 bases from V and 2 bases from J; junction bases left unmatched: 4. The CDR3 loop spans 15 amino acids. Germline CDR1 is MGHRA and CDR2 is YSYEKL. CDR3 bases: TGCGCCAGCAGCCAAGATCCGGGGGGTCCCTACGAGCAGTACTTC. Translation gives CASSQDPGGPYEQYF.

The CDR3 sequence: CASTQTDENTEAFF. In DNA form, the CDR3 reads TGTGCCAGCACACAGACAGACGAGAACACTGAAGCTTTCTTT. The chain couples TRBV6-5 to TRBJ1-1; D perhaps matches TRBD1 (5 bases). Germline V gene lookup returns CDR1 MNHEY and CDR2 SVGAGI. This CDR3 spans 14 amino acids. The V end lost 7 bases, the J end lost 1 base, and 13 bases lay between the germline ends.

The rearrangement joins TRBV18 to TRBJ1-5, with a weak D call TRBD1 (5 bases). CDR3 length: 14 residues. Trimming stripped 6 bases from V and 3 bases from J, with 12 bases between. Germline loops: CDR1 KGHSH, CDR2 LQKENI. CDR3 nucleotides: TGTGCCAGCTCGACCGGACACACCAATCAGCCCCAGCATTTT. Its protein is CASSTGHTNQPQHF.

The V and J genes are TRBV4-2 and TRBJ2-7; D might be TRBD1 (6 bases). V lost 0 bases and J 3 bases, leaving 15 bases between the germline ends. CDR3 length equals 16 residues. CDR1 LGHNA and CDR2 YNFKEQ come from the germline V gene. Here the CDR3 DNA reads TGTGCCAGCAGCCAAGAGGTGGGCCAGGGGTACTACGAGCAGTACTTC. It is translated as CASSQEVGQGYYEQYF.

This sequence joins TRBV28 and TRBJ2-1; 7 nucleotides align to TRBD2. Trimming cost V 5 bases and J 5 bases; bases outside gene matches: 9. The V gene's germline CDR1 is MDHEN and CDR2 SYDVKM. The length of the CDR3 is 15 residues. The CDR3 spells CASSTRLARHNEQFF. CDR3 bases: TGTGCCAGCAGTACCCGACTAGCCAGACACAATGAGCAGTTCTTC.

The chain joins TRBV6-5 to TRBJ2-3; 12 nucleotides match TRBD2. The CDR3 is 15 residues long. Germline CDR1 reads MNHEY; CDR2 reads SVGAGI. Trimming removed 5 bases from V and 8 bases from J; junction bases left unmatched: 8. In nucleotides, the CDR3 is TGTGCCAGCAGTCCGCCGACTAGCGGGAGAGCTACGCAGTATTTT. This codes for CASSPPTSGRATQYF.

This sequence joins TRBV28 and TRBJ1-5; possibly TRBD1 for D (5 bases). Trimming took off 3 bases at V and 2 bases at J, with 8 bases between the two ends. This CDR3 is 14 amino acids long. CDR1 is MDHEN and CDR2 is SYDVKM in the germline V gene. The DNA for the CDR3 is TGTGCCAGCAGTTTGGGGGGTGGCAATCAGCCCCAGCATTTT. Protein product: CASSLGGGNQPQHF.

This clone was seen a few times. This chain uses TRBV5-6 with TRBJ2-1, with D possibly being TRBD1 (5 bases). V dropped 4 bases and J dropped 4 bases, with 12 bases sitting between them. Germline-derived CDR1 and CDR2 are SGHDT and YYEEEE. The CDR3 runs 14 residues. CDR3 residues: CASSLSTDYNEQFF. CDR3 DNA sequence: TGTGCCAGCAGCCTGTCGACAGATTACAATGAGCAGTTCTTC.

J is TRBJ2-3 and V is TRBV14; D might be TRBD2 (6 bases). The germline V and J ends were trimmed by 8 bases and 2 bases, with 17 bases remaining between them. The germline V gene encodes CDR1 SGHDN and CDR2 FVKESK. The CDR3 length is 15 residues. CDR3 nucleotide sequence: TGTGCCAGCGCCCCGGGGGACTCCTTCACAGATACGCAGTATTTT. Translated, it gives CASAPGDSFTDTQYF. The full variable domain, its missing parts supplied by reference TRBV14 and TRBJ2-3, is EAGVTQFPSHSVIEKGQTVTLRCDPISGHDNLYWYRRVMGKEIKFLLHFVKESKQDESGMPNNRFLAERTGGTYSTLKVQPAELEDSGVYFCASAPGDSFTDTQYFGPGTRLTVL.

J is TRBJ2-7 and V is TRBV29-1; D perhaps matches TRBD2 (5 bases). The CDR3 extends over 13 amino acids. Trimming stripped 4 bases from V and 3 bases from J, with 13 bases between. Germline V gene data show CDR1 as SQVTM and CDR2 as ANQGSEA. CDR3 amino acids: CSVGEERDYEQYF. The CDR3 bases are TGCAGCGTTGGAGAGGAGAGGGACTACGAGCAGTACTTC.

The chain has TRBV9 and TRBJ1-1, with D perhaps TRBD1 (6 bases). V shed 6 bases and J shed 0 bases, with 12 bases lying between them. The CDR3 has 14 residues. The germline gives CDR1 SGDLS, CDR2 YYNGEE. In DNA, the CDR3 is TGTGCCAGCAACCGCGGACAGCTGAACACTGAAGCTTTCTTT. This translates into CASNRGQLNTEAFF. Combining the CDR3 with reference TRBV9 and TRBJ1-1 gives the whole variable domain DSGVTQTPKHLITATGQRVTLRCSPRSGDLSVYWYQQSLDQGLQFLIQYYNGEERAKGNILERFSAQQFPDLHSELNLSSLELGDSALYFCASNRGQLNTEAFFGQGTRLTVV.

The V call is TRBV10-3, the J call TRBJ1-1; perhaps TRBD1 as D (6 bases). The CDR3 is made up of 18 amino acids. Trimming pared 2 bases from V and 0 bases from J, leaving 19 bases between. Germline lookup yields CDR1 ENHRY and CDR2 SYGVKD. CDR3 sequence: CAISEGTGQLPMNTEAFF. CDR3 DNA: TGTGCCATCAGTGAGGGGACCGGACAGCTCCCAATGAACACTGAAGCTTTCTTT.

This chain connects TRBV4-2 to TRBJ2-1; no definite D call. The CDR3 consists of 18 residues. The V gene's germline CDR1 is LGHNA and CDR2 YNFKEQ. V dropped 0 bases and J dropped 0 bases, with 15 bases sitting between them. CDR3 DNA: TGTGCCAGCAGCCAAGATCAATTTCCGAAGAGCTCCTACAATGAGCAGTTCTTC. This translates into CASSQDQFPKSSYNEQFF.